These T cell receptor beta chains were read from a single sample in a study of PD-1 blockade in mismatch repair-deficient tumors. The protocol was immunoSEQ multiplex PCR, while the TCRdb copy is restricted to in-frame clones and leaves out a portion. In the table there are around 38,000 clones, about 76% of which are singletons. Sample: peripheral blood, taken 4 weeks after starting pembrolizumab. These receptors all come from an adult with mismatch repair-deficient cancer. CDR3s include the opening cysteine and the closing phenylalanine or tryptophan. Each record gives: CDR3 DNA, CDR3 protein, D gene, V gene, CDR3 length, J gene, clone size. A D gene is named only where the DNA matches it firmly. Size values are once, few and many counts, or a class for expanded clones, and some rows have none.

CDR3nt: TGCGCCAGCAGCCATGCGGCTAGGGGGCATAATAATGAAAAACTGTTTTTT; CDR3aa: CASSHAARGHNNEKLFF; d_gene: TRBD1; v_gene: TRBV4-3; len: 17; j_gene: TRBJ1-4; abundance: .
CDR3nt: TGTGCCAGCAGCTTAAAGCCCGGGAGGGTGGGTGAGCAGTTCTTC; CDR3aa: CASSLKPGRVGEQFF; d_gene: TRBD2; v_gene: TRBV7-3; len: 15; j_gene: TRBJ2-1; abundance: .
CDR3nt: TGTGCCAGCAGCTCCCCGGGACTAGCGGCCCTCGGGGGTGAGCAGTTCTTC; CDR3aa: CASSSPGLAALGGEQFF; d_gene: TRBD2; v_gene: TRBV7-2; len: 17; j_gene: TRBJ2-1; abundance: .
CDR3nt: TGCGCCAGCAGCTCCCTAACGGCGGGAGTCTACACCGGGGAGCTGTTTTTT; CDR3aa: CASSSLTAGVYTGELFF; d_gene: TRBD2; v_gene: TRBV4-3; len: 17; j_gene: TRBJ2-2; abundance: .
CDR3nt: TGTGCCAGTAGTGGCAGTTACCTCCGTAACTATGGCTACACCTTC; CDR3aa: CASSGSYLRNYGYTF; d_gene: .; v_gene: TRBV19; len: 15; j_gene: TRBJ1-2; abundance: .
CDR3nt: TGTGCCAGCAGCTTGGGTGAGCTAGCGGGGGACAATGAGCAGTTCTTC; CDR3aa: CASSLGELAGDNEQFF; d_gene: TRBD2; v_gene: TRBV5-4; len: 16; j_gene: TRBJ2-1; abundance: many
CDR3nt: TGCGCCAGCAGCTTTAATGGGGGCGCTGGGGCCAACGTCCTGACTTTC; CDR3aa: CASSFNGGAGANVLTF; d_gene: .; v_gene: TRBV5-1; len: 16; j_gene: TRBJ2-6; abundance: .
CDR3nt: TGTGCCAGCAGCATGGGAGACCGCTCCTACAATGAGCAGTTCTTC; CDR3aa: CASSMGDRSYNEQFF; d_gene: .; v_gene: TRBV6-5; len: 15; j_gene: TRBJ2-1; abundance: .
CDR3nt: TGTGCCAGCAGCGTTTTATTTGAAAAACTGTTTTTT; CDR3aa: CASSVLFEKLFF; d_gene: .; v_gene: TRBV2; len: 12; j_gene: TRBJ1-4; abundance: few
CDR3nt: TGTGCCAGCAGCCAGGGACTAGCGGTACTTTCCTACGAGCAGTACTTC; CDR3aa: CASSQGLAVLSYEQYF; d_gene: TRBD2; v_gene: TRBV4-2; len: 16; j_gene: TRBJ2-7; abundance: .
CDR3nt: TGCGCCAGCAGCTTGGGGCAGGTGAGCCTCCAAGAGACCCAGTACTTC; CDR3aa: CASSLGQVSLQETQYF; d_gene: .; v_gene: TRBV5-1; len: 16; j_gene: TRBJ2-5; abundance: .
CDR3nt: TGCGCCAGCAGCTTGGAGATTTCCAGACGGATGAACACTGAAGCTTTCTTT; CDR3aa: CASSLEISRRMNTEAFF; d_gene: .; v_gene: TRBV5-1; len: 17; j_gene: TRBJ1-1; abundance: .
CDR3nt: TGTGCCAGCAGCTTACCTCGCGGGACGGGGCAGTTCTTC; CDR3aa: CASSLPRGTGQFF; d_gene: .; v_gene: TRBV7-2; len: 13; j_gene: TRBJ2-1; abundance: .
CDR3nt: TGTGCCAGCAGCTTGAGGGACTCCTACGAGCAGTACTTC; CDR3aa: CASSLRDSYEQYF; d_gene: .; v_gene: TRBV5-6; len: 13; j_gene: TRBJ2-7; abundance: .
CDR3nt: TGTGCCAGTAGTGCTCAGACAGGGATCTCTGGAAACACCATATATTTT; CDR3aa: CASSAQTGISGNTIYF; d_gene: TRBD1; v_gene: TRBV19; len: 16; j_gene: TRBJ1-3; abundance: once
CDR3nt: TGTGCCAGCAGTGAGACGGGCAGCTCCTACGAGCAGTACTTC; CDR3aa: CASSETGSSYEQYF; d_gene: .; v_gene: TRBV25-1; len: 14; j_gene: TRBJ2-7; abundance: .
CDR3nt: TGTGCCAGCAATTCAGGCACCTCTGGAAACACCATATATTTT; CDR3aa: CASNSGTSGNTIYF; d_gene: .; v_gene: TRBV6-1; len: 14; j_gene: TRBJ1-3; abundance: .
CDR3nt: TGTGCCAGCAGAGATGGAGGGGGCAGGGACACTGAAGCTTTCTTT; CDR3aa: CASRDGGGRDTEAFF; d_gene: TRBD1; v_gene: TRBV7-9; len: 15; j_gene: TRBJ1-1; abundance: .
CDR3nt: TGTGCCAGCAGTGAAGGTGAGGCAACAAAGCAGTACTTC; CDR3aa: CASSEGEATKQYF; d_gene: .; v_gene: TRBV6-1; len: 13; j_gene: TRBJ2-7; abundance: .
CDR3nt: TGTGCCAGCAGAGATAACAGGGTCGTGGGGGCCAAAAACATTCAGTACTTC; CDR3aa: CASRDNRVVGAKNIQYF; d_gene: .; v_gene: TRBV27; len: 17; j_gene: TRBJ2-4; abundance: .
CDR3nt: TGTGCCAGCAGTCTCGCCCTAATCGGACTAGCGGGCACAGATACGCAGTATTTT; CDR3aa: CASSLALIGLAGTDTQYF; d_gene: TRBD2; v_gene: TRBV28; len: 18; j_gene: TRBJ2-3; abundance: .
CDR3nt: TGCGCCAGCATAGATCCGGGGGGGCGGCTTTGGGAAAAACTGTTTTTT; CDR3aa: CASIDPGGRLWEKLFF; d_gene: .; v_gene: TRBV5-1; len: 16; j_gene: TRBJ1-4; abundance: .
CDR3nt: TGTGCCAGCATTTTCGGGTCCTATGGCTACACCTTC; CDR3aa: CASIFGSYGYTF; d_gene: .; v_gene: TRBV6-1; len: 12; j_gene: TRBJ1-2; abundance: .
CDR3nt: TGTGCCAGCAGTTTACAGGGACCGTTCTCCTACGAGCAGTACTTC; CDR3aa: CASSLQGPFSYEQYF; d_gene: .; v_gene: TRBV28; len: 15; j_gene: TRBJ2-7; abundance: .
CDR3nt: TGTGCCAGTAGTATCCTCGGACAGGGAAGCAATGAGCAGTTCTTC; CDR3aa: CASSILGQGSNEQFF; d_gene: TRBD1; v_gene: TRBV19; len: 15; j_gene: TRBJ2-1; abundance: .
CDR3nt: TGCGCCAGCAGCTTGTACGGTGAGAAATCCTACGAGCAGTACTTC; CDR3aa: CASSLYGEKSYEQYF; d_gene: .; v_gene: TRBV5-1; len: 15; j_gene: TRBJ2-7; abundance: .
CDR3nt: TGTGCCAGCAGCTACAGGGGTGGCTTCAATGAAAAACTGTTTTTT; CDR3aa: CASSYRGGFNEKLFF; d_gene: TRBD1; v_gene: TRBV11-2; len: 15; j_gene: TRBJ1-4; abundance: .
CDR3nt: TGTGCCAGCAGCTACCGGACAGGGCGATCGTATGGCTACACCTTC; CDR3aa: CASSYRTGRSYGYTF; d_gene: TRBD1; v_gene: TRBV5-6; len: 15; j_gene: TRBJ1-2; abundance: .
CDR3nt: TGTGCCAGCAGCTCCAGGACTAGGGATGAGCAGTTCTTC; CDR3aa: CASSSRTRDEQFF; d_gene: TRBD2; v_gene: TRBV5-4; len: 13; j_gene: TRBJ2-1; abundance: .
CDR3nt: TGTGCCAGCAGCGTAGCGGGAGGGCTTTACAATGAGCAGTTCTTC; CDR3aa: CASSVAGGLYNEQFF; d_gene: TRBD2; v_gene: TRBV9; len: 15; j_gene: TRBJ2-1; abundance: .
CDR3nt: TGTGCCAGCAGTTCCTGGAAAGGGAGGAGCCAAGAGACCCAGTACTTC; CDR3aa: CASSSWKGRSQETQYF; d_gene: .; v_gene: TRBV27; len: 16; j_gene: TRBJ2-5; abundance: .